This T cell receptor beta chain originates from a study of control samples from healthy donors and cancer patients. Only in-frame clones appear in the TCRdb table, and some are missing; sequencing was by immunoSEQ multiplex PCR. The repertoire holds about 140,000 clones, with approximately 94% as singletons. The germline V gene encodes CDR1 LGHDT and CDR2 YNNKEL (reference sequence). V was clipped by 4 bases and J by 2 bases; unmatched bases: 7. The CDR3 consists of 16 residues. This TCR was sampled from a man in his forties in good health. The chain recombines TRBV3-1 (or the pseudogene TRBV3-2) with TRBJ2-1; the match to TRBD1 covers 8 bases. Sample: blood. The CDR3 sequence is CASSRVQGETYNEQFF. CDR3 nucleotides: TGTGCCAGCAGCCGCGTACAGGGGGAAACCTACAATGAGCAGTTCTTC.